The present T cell receptor beta chain was sequenced within a study of blood T cells in healthy people across ages. V lost 4 bases to trimming and J lost 10 bases, with 13 bases between them. This CDR3 spans 12 amino acids. CDR1 and CDR2 from the germline V gene are MDHEN and SYDVKM. The authors extracted at least 6 micrograms of total RNA per sample. Remarks on this clonotype: The antigen remains undetermined.

Findings and limits, study-wide: Among long-lived donors, naive CD4+ cells were more numerous and diversity higher than in aged donors. PBMCs were not sorted, which prevented a conclusive comparison of naive versus antigen-experienced cells.

Together with a sample-barcoded 5' primer, a J-beta primer mix was included in a second PCR lasting about 7 to 11 cycles. A tag from a template-switch adaptor with 12 random nucleotides marked each cDNA molecule. MiXCR, applied by TCRdb to the 5' RACE reads, yields one record per CDR3 protein. The sample holds around 1,900,000 distinct CDR3 sequences; 30% to 40% are singletons and the top ten take under 30%. The sample was blood. The V gene is TRBV28, the J gene TRBJ1-1; a possible D gene is TRBD1 (5 bases). This clonotype was sampled from a human donor in good health. The CDR3 DNA reads as TGTGCCAGCAGTTCCTCCACCGGGACAGCTTTCTTT. Translated, it gives CASSSSTGTAFF.